The 20 T cell receptor beta chains below all came from one sample that was sequenced in a study of T-cell memory formation after mild COVID-19. TCRdb re-called the 5' RACE reads with MiXCR, one entry per CDR3 protein. This table holds roughly 350,000 distinct CDR3 sequences, around 13% found once. Sequenced sample: PBMCs or a T cell subset sorted from them (not recorded which). The receptors were sampled from a man younger than 35 who had mild COVID-19 (a few samples of this study predate the infection). Cell type and time point are not known.

This clonotype was observed a few times. The chain couples TRBV5-6 to TRBJ2-7; the match to TRBD2 covers 7 bases. From germline, CDR1 is SGHDT and CDR2 YYEEEE. The CDR3 has 17 amino acids. The V segment lost 1 base and the J segment 5 bases; nucleotides outside the gene matches: 15. The CDR3 is CASSLTELASGGDEQYV. CDR3 in DNA: TGTGCCAGCAGCTTGACGGAACTAGCGTCGGGTGGGGACGAGCAGTACGTC.

This clonotype has only a few counts. This rearrangement joins TRBV24-1 to TRBJ2-3, with D possibly being TRBD2 (6 bases). The CDR3 has 12 amino acids. Trimming stripped 7 bases from V and 6 bases from J, with 10 bases between. Germline values: CDR1 KGHDR, CDR2 SFDVKD. The CDR3 nucleotides are TGTGCCACCAGCCCAGGGAGGGATACGCAGTATTTT. Its protein product is CATSPGRDTQYF.

On this clonotype: Relative to the germline gene, one junction end is altered; a read error may explain this. The genes are TRBV9 and TRBJ2-7; no clear D. There are 11 residues in the CDR3. Germline CDR1 is SGDLS and CDR2 is YYNGEE. CDR3 in DNA: TGTGCCAGCAGCGTCTTGCCGCACCCGAACTTC. Protein sequence: CASSVLPHPNF.

This clonotype was observed a few times. The rearrangement links TRBV3-1 to TRBJ2-7; 7 positions match TRBD1. Germline V gene data show CDR1 as LGHDT and CDR2 as YNNKEL (reference sequence). Trimming removed 1 base from V and 3 bases from J; junction bases left unmatched: 0. The CDR3 has 13 residues. CDR3 loop: CASSQGDSYEQYF. The CDR3 nucleotides read TGTGCCAGCAGCCAAGGGGACAGCTACGAGCAGTACTTC.

V usage is TRBV7-2 and J usage is TRBJ2-1; 8 bases are a match to TRBD2. The ends lost 4 bases at V and 8 bases at J; junction bases unmatched: 7. Germline-derived CDR1 and CDR2 are SGHTA and FQGNSA. There are 14 residues in the CDR3. This CDR3 reads CASSSSGGLYEQFF. Written as DNA, the CDR3 is TGTGCCAGCAGCTCAAGCGGGGGATTATATGAGCAGTTCTTC. Complete variable domain (other parts from reference TRBV7-2 and TRBJ2-1): GAGVSQSPSNKVTEKGKDVELRCDPISGHTALYWYRQSLGQGLEFLIYFQGNSAPDKSGLPSDRFSAERTGGSVSTLTIQRTQQEDSAVYLCASSSSGGLYEQFFGPGTRLTVL.

This clonotype was seen a handful of times. This chain links TRBV2 with TRBJ2-7; possible D gene TRBD2, 6 bases. Germline values: CDR1 SNHLY, CDR2 FYNNEI. Trimming left V 3 bases short and J 2 bases short, with 14 bases between. The CDR3 totals 15 residues. The CDR3 loop is CASSEEGRKTYEQYF. CDR3 sequence (DNA): TGTGCCAGCAGTGAGGAGGGGCGGAAAACCTACGAGCAGTACTTC.

The sample holds a few counts of this clonotype. The rearrangement links TRBV7-6 to TRBJ2-2; D unclear. The V end was cut by 5 bases, the J end by 4 bases, with 5 bases between. The CDR3 spans 12 residues. Germline V lookup: CDR1 SGHVS, CDR2 FNYEAQ. The CDR3 region is CASSRPTGELFF. The CDR3 coding sequence is TGTGCCAGCAGCAGGCCCACCGGGGAGCTGTTTTTT.

J is TRBJ2-1 and V is TRBV11-2; the D gene is possibly TRBD2 (7 bases). The CDR3 covers 16 residues. The V gene's germline CDR1 is SGHAT and CDR2 FQNNGV. The V gene lost 2 bases and the J gene lost 3 bases, with 14 bases spanning the gap. CDR3 DNA: TGTGCCAGCAGCTTATGGGGCGGGGGCTACTACAATGAGCAGTTCTTC. Its protein product is CASSLWGGGYYNEQFF.

The chain employs TRBV2 and TRBJ2-5; D is possibly TRBD2 (5 bases). There are 15 residues in the CDR3. Germline V gene sequence: CDR1 SNHLY, CDR2 FYNNEI. The germline V and J ends were trimmed by 6 bases and 1 base, with 15 bases remaining between them. CDR3 DNA sequence: TGTGCCAGCAGAGAAAACACGGGAAGCCAAGAGACCCAGTACTTC. It translates to CASRENTGSQETQYF.

Many counts were recorded for this clonotype. The chain has TRBV7-9 and TRBJ2-5; no clear D gene. V was pared by 5 bases and J by 4 bases, with 14 bases between. The CDR3 covers 14 residues. Germline V gene lookup returns CDR1 SEHNR and CDR2 FQNEAQ (reference sequence). The CDR3 DNA follows: TGTGCCAGCAGCACGTGGGAAGATGGAGAGACCCAGTACTTC. Translation: CASSTWEDGETQYF.

In its sample, this clonotype was seen a few times. This chain joins TRBV9 and TRBJ2-1; 9 nucleotides match TRBD1. This CDR3 region has 15 residues. CDR1 is SGDLS and CDR2 is YYNGEE in the germline V gene. Trimming cost V 0 bases and J 10 bases; bases outside gene matches: 8. Here the CDR3 DNA reads TGTGCCAGCAGCGTAGGGACAGGGGAGGGGAGGGAGCAGTTCTTC. Translated: CASSVGTGEGREQFF. The full variable domain, its missing parts supplied by reference TRBV9 and TRBJ2-1, is DSGVTQTPKHLITATGQRVTLRCSPRSGDLSVYWYQQSLDQGLQFLIQYYNGEERAKGNILERFSAQQFPDLHSELNLSSLELGDSALYFCASSVGTGEGREQFFGPGTRLTVL.

This clonotype was detected ten times or more. This chain uses TRBV5-1 with TRBJ2-5, with 8 bases fitting TRBD2. CDR1 is SGHRS, CDR2 YFSETQ, per germline. After removal of 4 bases from V and 4 bases from J, the junction contained 9 bases not matched to a gene. This CDR3 is 15 amino acids long. The DNA of the CDR3 is TGCGCCAGCAGCATGGGACTAGTGAGTGGAGAGACCCAGTACTTC. Translating gives CASSMGLVSGETQYF.

This clonotype occurred many times. The chain has TRBV5-8 and TRBJ2-1; D gene unclear. V shed 2 bases and J shed 0 bases, with 9 bases lying between them. This CDR3 contains 15 residues. CDR1 is SGHTS, CDR2 YDEGEE, per germline. CDR3 nucleotides: TGTGCCAGCAGCTTTCGAGGCATCTCCTACAATGAGCAGTTCTTC. Translated, it gives CASSFRGISYNEQFF.

This chain links TRBV6-6 with TRBJ2-6; TRBD1 or TRBD2 may be the D gene (5 bases each). The CDR3 length is 16 residues. CDR1 and CDR2 from the germline V gene are MNHNY and SVGAGI (reference sequence). Trimming left V 6 bases short and J 3 bases short, with 15 bases between. The CDR3 DNA reads as TGTGCCAGCAGCCACGGCCGGGGCGGTGGGGCCAACGTCCTGACTTTC. Protein sequence: CASSHGRGGGANVLTF.

This clonotype was counted between two and nine times. The rearrangement uses TRBV18 and TRBJ2-5, with D possibly being TRBD1 (6 bases). CDR3 length: 13 amino acids. Deletions cut 5 bases from V and 5 bases from J, with 12 bases between. CDR1 and CDR2 (germline): KGHSH, LQKENI. DNA for the CDR3: TGTGCCAGCTCAGGCATACAGGGTGAGACCCAGTACTTC. Its translation: CASSGIQGETQYF.

V and J are TRBV6-5 and TRBJ1-1; perhaps TRBD1 as D (6 bases). The CDR3 runs to 14 residues. Deletions cut 5 bases from V and 1 base from J, with 11 bases between. Per germline, CDR1 MNHEY and CDR2 SVGAGI. Here the CDR3 reads CASSRGQENTEAFF. CDR3 nucleotide sequence: TGTGCCAGCAGTCGGGGACAAGAGAACACTGAAGCTTTCTTT.

J is TRBJ2-3 and V is TRBV7-8; D is uncertain. The V and J ends lost 5 bases and 0 bases respectively, with 12 bases between them. This CDR3 is built from 15 residues. The germline V gene has CDR1 SGHVS and CDR2 FQNEAQ. The CDR3 loop is CASSPTASSTDTQYF. For the CDR3, the DNA is TGTGCCAGCAGCCCGACCGCATCTAGCACAGATACGCAGTATTTT.

V usage is TRBV6-2 or TRBV6-3 and J usage is TRBJ1-2; D uncertain. The V gene's germline CDR1 is MNHEY and CDR2 SVGEGT. V dropped 7 bases and J dropped 8 bases, with 14 bases sitting between them. This CDR3 has 12 amino acids. The CDR3 DNA is TGTGCCAGCAAGGACCCTTTGGGAGGCTACACCTTC. It specifies CASKDPLGGYTF.

This clonotype was recorded a few times. The chain links TRBV3-1 to TRBJ2-1; maybe TRBD2 (6 bases). The CDR3 loop spans 13 amino acids. Germline values: CDR1 LGHDT, CDR2 YNNKEL (reference sequence). Between the trimmed V and J ends, which lost 8 bases and 6 bases, there was a span of 14 bases. CDR3: CASRRAGFNEQFF. Here the CDR3 DNA reads TGTGCCAGCCGCAGGGCGGGGTTCAATGAGCAGTTCTTC.

The table lists this clonotype with a few counts. The rearrangement uses TRBV12-3 or TRBV12-4 and TRBJ2-5; a weak D match, TRBD1 (6 bases). Trimming cost V 4 bases and J 4 bases, with 10 bases left between them. The CDR3 extends over 13 amino acids. The CDR3 loop is CASSYRVRETQYF. The CDR3 coding sequence is TGTGCCAGCAGTTACAGGGTTCGAGAGACCCAGTACTTC.